The 20 T cell receptor beta chains presented below share a single source sample, sequenced in a study of T cell responses to AZD1222 COVID-19 vaccine. Data came from immunoSEQ multiplex PCR; TCRdb stores just in-frame clones and leaves some out. Here the sample spans tens of thousands of clones, 70% to 90% being singletons. Material: peripheral blood, obtained 28 days after the second AZD1222 dose. These receptors were obtained from an adult who received the AZD1222 COVID-19 vaccine.

The V call is TRBV24-1, the J call TRBJ2-7; no clear D gene. V was trimmed by 3 bases and J by 4 bases, leaving 12 bases between them. Per germline, CDR1 KGHDR and CDR2 SFDVKD. This CDR3 is 14 amino acids long. The CDR3 region is CATSDHPAPYEQYF. The CDR3 bases are TGTGCCACCAGTGATCACCCTGCTCCGTACGAGCAGTACTTC.

The CDR3 DNA is TGCGCCAGCAGCCGGGACAGATTCATCTCCTATAATTCACCCCTCCACTTT. This gives the protein CASSRDRFISYNSPLHF. This chain uses TRBV4-3 with TRBJ1-6, with 7 bases lining up with TRBD1. Germline V CDR1 and CDR2: LGHNA, YSLEER. Germline trimming cut 4 bases from V and 0 bases from J; bases unmatched to any gene: 6. The CDR3 has 17 amino acids.

V usage is TRBV27 and J usage is TRBJ2-2; 9 nucleotides agree with TRBD2. The CDR3 has 16 amino acids. Trimming took 1 base from V and 4 from J; bases not matched to a gene: 4. The germline V gene has CDR1 MNHEY and CDR2 SMNVEV (reference sequence). This chain's CDR3 is CASSLLLAGSTGELFF. CDR3 DNA: TGTGCCAGCAGTTTATTACTAGCGGGTTCCACCGGGGAGCTGTTTTTT.

The CDR3 DNA follows: TGTGCCAGCAGTCAACCGGTTAAGGCCGTGGTACAGCCCCAGCATTTT. This encodes CASSQPVKAVVQPQHF. The rearrangement links TRBV6-6 to TRBJ1-5, with D unclear. Trimming removed 5 bases at V and 7 bases at J, with 21 bases between. CDR1 is MNHNY and CDR2 is SVGAGI in the germline V gene (reference sequence). This CDR3 has 16 amino acids.

The rearrangement links TRBV19 to TRBJ2-3; D is uncertain. V was shortened by 6 bases and J by 0 bases, with 10 bases between the two germline ends. The CDR3 extends over 14 amino acids. The V gene's germline CDR1 is LNHDA and CDR2 SQIVND (reference sequence). The CDR3, as DNA: TGTGCCAGTAGGTATCAAAGTAGCACAGATACGCAGTATTTT. Amino acid sequence: CASRYQSSTDTQYF.

The rearrangement joins TRBV12-3 or TRBV12-4 to TRBJ2-4; TRBD1 is a possible D gene (6 bases). This CDR3 is built from 13 residues. With 3 bases removed from V and 5 bases from J, the gap between germline ends came to 8 bases. In DNA form, the CDR3 reads TGTGCCAGCAGTTTTGGGGGCGAAAACATTCAGTACTTC. It specifies CASSFGGENIQYF.

The chain carries TRBV9 and TRBJ1-2, with a weak D call TRBD1 (6 bases). CDR3 length: 13 residues. CDR1 is SGDLS and CDR2 is YYNGEE in the germline V gene. Trimming cost V 6 bases and J 0 bases, with 9 bases left between them. In nucleotides, the CDR3 is TGTGCCAGCACGGACAGATCTAACTATGGCTACACCTTC. This gives the protein CASTDRSNYGYTF.

The genes are TRBV7-2 and TRBJ1-4; TRBD1 aligns across 7 bases. Trimming at V came to 5 bases and at J to 1 base, leaving 16 bases not matched to a gene. There are 19 residues in the CDR3. The germline CDR1 and CDR2 sequences are SGHTA and FQGNSA. This CDR3 reads CASSPSYRTGEVTNEKLFF. The CDR3 bases are TGTGCCAGCAGCCCATCCTACCGTACAGGGGAGGTAACTAATGAAAAACTGTTTTTT.

The rearrangement links TRBV28 to TRBJ1-2; no clear D gene. V lost 11 bases to trimming and J lost 4 bases, with 17 bases between them. Germline assignment: CDR1 MDHEN and CDR2 SYDVKM. CDR3 length equals 13 residues. The CDR3 loop reads CAGSKGRSYGYTF. As DNA, the CDR3 is TGTGCCGGGAGTAAAGGGAGATCCTATGGCTACACCTTC.

Notes on this clone: The conserved closing phenylalanine or tryptophan is absent in this CDR3, likely reflecting a read error. The chain is built from TRBV28 and TRBJ1-2, with D unclear. CDR1 and CDR2 (germline): MDHEN, SYDVKM. There are 11 residues in the CDR3. V was clipped by 6 bases and J by 2 bases, with 4 bases between them. In DNA, the CDR3 is TGTGCCAGCAGGGAGAACTATGGCTACACCCTC. Encoded protein: CASRENYGYTL.

A single count supports this clone. V usage is TRBV4-1 and J usage is TRBJ1-2, with D unresolved. Germline CDR1 MGHRA, CDR2 YSYEKL. Trimming shortened V by 1 base and J by 1 base, and 10 bases separated the two germline ends. CDR3 length: 15 amino acids. The CDR3, as DNA: TGCGCCAGCAGCCAAGGGGCCGGCCGTAACTATGGCTACACCTTC. This encodes CASSQGAGRNYGYTF.

In this sample, this clone turned up a few times. The genes are TRBV18 and TRBJ1-1; D remains ambiguous. The CDR3 has 13 amino acids. V lost 0 bases and J lost 7, with 9 bases in between. CDR1 KGHSH and CDR2 LQKENI come from the germline V gene. The CDR3 sequence is CASSPPSVGEAFF. The CDR3, as DNA: TGTGCCAGCTCACCACCATCCGTTGGTGAAGCTTTCTTT.

J is TRBJ1-4 and V is TRBV5-1; D possibly corresponds to TRBD1 (6 bases). Germline CDR1 and CDR2: SGHRS and YFSETQ. Trimming pared 5 bases from V and 8 bases from J, leaving 19 bases between. There are 15 residues in the CDR3. CDR3 nucleotides: TGCGCCAGCAGGCCGGTGCCTACAGGGATCGAAAAACTGTTTTTT. Translating gives CASRPVPTGIEKLFF.

This clone was seen just once. V gene TRBV5-6 combines with J gene TRBJ2-5; no clear D. Between the trimmed V and J ends, which lost 0 bases and 1 base, there was a span of 13 bases. This CDR3 has 16 residues. CDR1 is SGHDT, CDR2 YYEEEE, per germline. CDR3 nucleotides: TGTGCCAGCAGCTTGGCCGTAGTAAAAGTCCAAGAGACCCAGTACTTC. Amino acids: CASSLAVVKVQETQYF.

The genes are TRBV28 and TRBJ1-4, with D unclear. The CDR3 extends over 14 amino acids. The V and J ends lost 1 base and 11 bases respectively, with 14 bases between them. The germline CDR1 and CDR2 sequences are MDHEN and SYDVKM. The CDR3 sequence is CASSLSGGLEKLFF. CDR3 DNA: TGTGCCAGCAGTTTATCAGGAGGGTTGGAGAAACTGTTTTTT.

V usage is TRBV29-1 and J usage is TRBJ2-3; either TRBD1 or TRBD2 may fit D (6 bases each). Germline CDR1 is SQVTM and CDR2 is ANQGSEA. The CDR3 consists of 14 residues. Trimming pared 1 base from V and 2 bases from J, leaving 10 bases between. CDR3 bases: TGCAGCGTTGAAGCGGGGGCGTCCACAGATACGCAGTATTTT. Translating it yields CSVEAGASTDTQYF.

The chain joins TRBV9 to TRBJ1-6; tentative D call: TRBD1 (5 bases). The CDR3 spans 14 residues. Deletions cut 0 bases from V and 6 bases from J, with 7 bases between. CDR1 and CDR2 (germline): SGDLS, YYNGEE. The CDR3: CASSVGGTNSPLHF. DNA for the CDR3: TGTGCCAGCAGCGTAGGGGGGACTAATTCACCCCTCCACTTT.

This chain links TRBV7-9 with TRBJ1-2, with TRBD1 matching over 7 bases. With V trimmed by 5 bases and J by 5 bases, 5 bases remained unmatched. The length of the CDR3 is 13 residues. Germline assignment: CDR1 SEHNR and CDR2 FQNEAQ (reference sequence). The CDR3 protein is CASSRGTAYGYTF. DNA of the CDR3: TGTGCCAGCAGCCGCGGGACAGCTTATGGCTACACCTTC.

V gene TRBV29-1 combines with J gene TRBJ1-5, with TRBD1 matching 8 bases. The CDR3 loop spans 14 amino acids. With V trimmed by 6 bases and J by 3 bases, 7 bases remained unmatched. Germline lookup yields CDR1 SQVTM and CDR2 ANQGSEA. CDR3 sequence: CSVAGQGVNQPQHF. CDR3 bases: TGCAGCGTCGCCGGACAGGGCGTCAATCAGCCCCAGCATTTT.

The chain links TRBV27 to TRBJ1-6; D possibly corresponds to TRBD1 (5 bases). The CDR3 is made up of 15 amino acids. Germline V lookup: CDR1 MNHEY, CDR2 SMNVEV (reference sequence). With 1 base removed from V and 9 bases from J, the gap between germline ends came to 13 bases. The CDR3 nucleotides are TGTGCCAGCAGTTTATGGGCCGGGGGGGGTTCACCCCTCCACTTT. Encoded protein: CASSLWAGGGSPLHF.